These 32 T cell receptor beta chains came from one sample sequenced in a study of blood T cell repertoires in COVID-19. Some clones are missing from TCRdb's copy, which holds only in-frame ones; the method was immunoSEQ multiplex PCR. In the table there are about 250,000 clones, 86% of which are singletons. Material: peripheral blood. The receptors shown here come from a woman older than 75 with COVID-19, enrolled during active disease.

This clone appeared a few times. V and J are TRBV6-5 and TRBJ2-3; 8 bases agree with TRBD1. V dropped 1 base and J dropped 5; count of bases not matched to a gene: 8. The CDR3 is made up of 16 amino acids. Germline CDR1 and CDR2: MNHEY and SVGAGI. The CDR3 protein is CASSYFATGAGDTQYF. The CDR3 bases are TGTGCCAGCAGTTACTTTGCGACAGGGGCAGGAGATACGCAGTATTTT.

This chain links TRBV28 with TRBJ2-6; D gene ambiguous. The CDR3 is made up of 14 amino acids. The ends were cut back, 5 bases at V and 4 bases at J, with 9 bases in the middle. Germline V gene sequence: CDR1 MDHEN, CDR2 SYDVKM. In DNA, the CDR3 is TGTGCCAGCAGTAGAGAGTCCGGGGCCAACGTCCTGACTTTC. This codes for CASSRESGANVLTF.

The chain employs TRBV28 and TRBJ1-1; D gene uncertain. V shed 4 bases and J shed 7 bases, with 10 bases lying between them. The length of the CDR3 is 12 residues. Germline V gene lookup returns CDR1 MDHEN and CDR2 SYDVKM. CDR3 sequence (DNA): TGTGCCAGCAGTTCCCGAGCATTTGAAGCTTTCTTT. Its translation: CASSSRAFEAFF. Combining the CDR3 with reference TRBV28 and TRBJ1-1 gives the whole variable domain DVKVTQSSRYLVKRTGEKVFLECVQDMDHENMFWYRQDPGLGLRLIYFSYDVKMKEKGDIPEGYSVSREKKERFSLILESASTNQTSMYLCASSSRAFEAFFGQGTRLTVV.

The chain carries TRBV19 and TRBJ1-1, with D perhaps matching TRBD1 (6 bases). The CDR3 runs 14 residues. The germline CDR1 and CDR2 sequences are LNHDA and SQIVND (reference sequence). Deletions cut 5 bases from V and 5 bases from J, with 15 bases between. The CDR3 DNA reads TGTGCCAGTAGTTTTAACAGGGTGGGTACTGAAGCTTTCTTT. This sequence encodes CASSFNRVGTEAFF.

The V gene is TRBV5-1, the J gene TRBJ2-5; no firm D call. Germline CDR1 and CDR2: SGHRS and YFSETQ. The CDR3 totals 14 residues. V lost 2 bases and J lost 5, with 13 bases in between. In DNA, the CDR3 is TGCGCCAGCAGCTTCGAGGTTCCCCCGGAGACCCAGTACTTC. Protein product: CASSFEVPPETQYF.

This clone was observed a handful of times. J is TRBJ1-6 and V is TRBV20-1; D is uncertain. Germline V gene sequence: CDR1 DFQATT, CDR2 SNEGSKA (reference sequence). The CDR3 is 11 residues long. V dropped 6 bases and J dropped 11 bases, with 11 bases sitting between them. As DNA, the CDR3 is TGCAGTGCGGGGAGGGATCCACCCCTCCACTTT. This sequence encodes CSAGRDPPLHF.

The V call is TRBV10-2, the J call TRBJ2-5; D remains unclear. The CDR3 runs to 14 residues. V was pared by 3 bases and J by 7 bases, with 15 bases between. Germline V gene data show CDR1 as WSHSY and CDR2 as SAAADI. The CDR3 DNA reads as TGCGCCAGCAGTGATTTAGAGGTGGTAGGGACCCAGTACTTC. Protein: CASSDLEVVGTQYF.

The chain employs TRBV19 and TRBJ2-1; 10 nucleotides match TRBD1. The CDR3 length is 15 residues. The J segment lost 8 bases and the V segment lost 4 bases, leaving 8 bases of the junction unmatched. Per the germline V gene, CDR1 is LNHDA and CDR2 is SQIVND (reference sequence). The CDR3 loop reads CASSTGDRGKDEQFF. In DNA, the CDR3 is TGTGCCAGTAGTACAGGGGACAGGGGAAAAGATGAGCAGTTCTTC.

Worth noting for this clone: A read error may produce the germline difference seen at one junction end. The chain uses TRBV24-1 and TRBJ2-7; possible D gene TRBD2, 5 bases. The CDR3 is made up of 12 amino acids. Germline V gene lookup returns CDR1 KGHDR and CDR2 SFDVKD. The CDR3 region is CATSDPGLPQHF. As DNA, the CDR3 is TGTGCCACCAGTGACCCCGGACTTCCCCAGCACTTC.

This clone was picked up one time. J is TRBJ2-1 and V is TRBV4-1; D perhaps matches TRBD2 (7 bases). The CDR3 is made up of 16 amino acids. The V gene lost 0 bases and the J gene lost 6 bases, with 15 bases spanning the gap. CDR1 and CDR2 (germline): MGHRA, YSYEKL. The CDR3 protein is CASSQDLGGGRNEQFF. The CDR3 DNA follows: TGCGCCAGCAGCCAAGATTTGGGGGGGGGCCGCAATGAGCAGTTCTTC.

The chain has TRBV6-5 and TRBJ1-5; possible D gene TRBD1, 5 bases. Germline V gives CDR1 MNHEY, CDR2 SVGAGI. Trimming removed 6 bases from V and 0 bases from J, with 12 bases in between. The CDR3 runs 15 residues. Written as DNA, the CDR3 is TGTGCCAGCAGCAGACAGATAAGTAGCAATCAGCCCCAGCATTTT. Translation: CASSRQISSNQPQHF.

This rearrangement joins TRBV3-1 (or the pseudogene TRBV3-2) to TRBJ1-1, with D maybe TRBD1 (6 bases). CDR3 length: 13 residues. Trimming stripped 11 bases from V and 4 bases from J, with 17 bases between. CDR1 LGHDT and CDR2 YNNKEL come from the germline V gene (reference sequence). In DNA form, the CDR3 reads TGTGCCGTCACAGGGTCGTTTCCCACTGAAGCTTTCTTT. This encodes CAVTGSFPTEAFF.

This clone was counted only a few times. V usage is TRBV10-3 and J usage is TRBJ2-2; possibly TRBD1 for D (6 bases). Trimming left V 7 bases short and J 8 bases short, with 14 bases between. The germline V gene has CDR1 ENHRY and CDR2 SYGVKD. This CDR3 is built from 13 residues. CDR3 nucleotide sequence: TGTGCCATCAAGGGGGACGCAAGAGGGGAGCTGTTTTTT. The encoded protein is CAIKGDARGELFF.

The rearrangement joins TRBV27 to TRBJ1-1; 7 nucleotides match TRBD1. Germline CDR1 is MNHEY and CDR2 is SMNVEV (reference sequence). V was pared by 2 bases and J by 2 bases, with 2 bases of the junction left unmatched. This CDR3 is built from 14 residues. The CDR3 spells CASSLDRVNTEAFF. The DNA for the CDR3 is TGTGCCAGCAGTTTAGACAGGGTAAACACTGAAGCTTTCTTT.

V is TRBV10-3 and J is TRBJ1-5; D perhaps matches TRBD1 (5 bases). Deletions cut 3 bases from V and 3 bases from J, with 15 bases between. The germline V gene encodes CDR1 ENHRY and CDR2 SYGVKD. The CDR3 consists of 16 residues. The CDR3 here is CAISEKGSYNNQPQHF. CDR3 coding DNA: TGTGCCATCAGTGAAAAGGGGTCGTATAACAATCAGCCCCAGCATTTT.

This chain links TRBV7-9 with TRBJ1-2; D is uncertain. The CDR3 has 11 residues. Trimming shortened V by 4 bases and J by 7 bases, and 7 bases separated the two germline ends. The germline gives CDR1 SEHNR, CDR2 FQNEAQ (reference sequence). CDR3 region: CASSSLAGYTF. Here the CDR3 DNA reads TGTGCCAGCAGCTCTCTAGCTGGCTACACCTTC.

V and J are TRBV7-2 and TRBJ2-3; TRBD1 is a possible D gene (5 bases). Per germline, CDR1 SGHTA and CDR2 FQGNSA. V lost 3 bases to trimming and J lost 1 base, with 11 bases between them. The CDR3 extends over 15 amino acids. CDR3 in DNA: TGTGCCAGCAGCTTGGACCAAGGGGGCACAGATACGCAGTATTTT. This translates into CASSLDQGGTDTQYF.

The chain is built from TRBV5-6 and TRBJ2-5; 13 positions agree with TRBD2. Trimming took 4 bases from V and 3 from J; bases not matched to a gene: 6. The V gene's germline CDR1 is SGHDT and CDR2 YYEEEE. The CDR3 covers 16 residues. The CDR3 reads CASSRVGLAGKETQYF. The CDR3 nucleotides are TGTGCCAGCAGCCGAGTGGGACTAGCGGGGAAAGAGACCCAGTACTTC.

The chain recombines TRBV24-1 with TRBJ2-3, with D uncertain. Germline assignment: CDR1 KGHDR and CDR2 SFDVKD. This CDR3 is 12 amino acids long. Deletions cut 9 bases from V and 1 base from J, with 7 bases between. DNA for the CDR3: TGTGCCACCGGGCAGGGCACAGATACGCAGTATTTT. Amino acid sequence: CATGQGTDTQYF.

This clone was detected a few times. The chain combines TRBV7-9 with TRBJ1-5, with a possible D match to TRBD1 (6 bases). Trimming shortened V by 5 bases and J by 6 bases, and 17 bases separated the two germline ends. Germline CDR1 reads SEHNR; CDR2 reads FQNEAQ (reference sequence). The CDR3 loop spans 15 amino acids. CDR3: CASSREQGMGQPQHF. The CDR3 coding sequence is TGTGCCAGCAGCAGAGAACAGGGTATGGGTCAGCCCCAGCATTTT. Filled out from reference TRBV7-9 and TRBJ1-5, the complete variable domain reads DTGVSQNPRHKITKRGQNVTFRCDPISEHNRLYWYRQTLGQGPEFLTYFQNEAQLEKSRLLSDRFSAERPKGSFSTLEIQRTEQGDSAMYLCASSREQGMGQPQHFGDGTRLSIL.

The chain has TRBV19 and TRBJ1-6, with D perhaps matching TRBD1 (5 bases). The V gene lost 6 bases and the J gene lost 0 bases, with 15 bases spanning the gap. CDR3 length: 17 residues. Germline CDR1 reads LNHDA; CDR2 reads SQIVND (reference sequence). Here the CDR3 DNA reads TGTGCCAGTAGGTTTGGGGCACCAAGCTCCTATAATTCACCCCTCCACTTT. Protein sequence: CASRFGAPSSYNSPLHF.

The chain is built from TRBV7-2 and TRBJ2-1; 9 nucleotides agree with TRBD1. The J segment lost 7 bases and the V segment lost 8 bases, leaving 9 bases of the junction unmatched. CDR1 is SGHTA, CDR2 FQGNSA, per germline. CDR3 size: 14 residues. For the CDR3, the DNA is TGTGCCAGCCTCCCACAGGGGGCGCGGAATGAGCAGTTCTTC. As protein: CASLPQGARNEQFF.

V is TRBV11-2 and J is TRBJ2-3; D is unresolved. Germline CDR1 SGHAT, CDR2 FQNNGV. V was pared by 5 bases and J by 6 bases, with 6 bases between. The CDR3 length is 11 residues. The DNA of the CDR3 is TGTGCCAGCAGCCCTCGGGATACGCAGTATTTT. Protein: CASSPRDTQYF.

The CDR3 spells CASSGGQGANSPLHF. DNA for the CDR3: TGTGCCAGCAGCGGAGGACAGGGGGCAAATTCACCCCTCCACTTT. The chain uses TRBV7-9 and TRBJ1-6, with TRBD1 matching 11 bases. Germline loops: CDR1 SEHNR, CDR2 FQNEAQ (reference sequence). V was pared by 5 bases and J by 7 bases, with 4 bases of the junction left unmatched. The CDR3 loop spans 15 amino acids.

This sequence joins TRBV19 and TRBJ1-5; 7 bases align to TRBD1. J lost 3 bases, V lost 4 bases, and 6 bases had no gene match. Germline loops: CDR1 LNHDA, CDR2 SQIVND (reference sequence). The CDR3 has 15 amino acids. CDR3 sequence: CASSTTGVINQPQHF. DNA of the CDR3: TGTGCCAGTAGTACCACAGGGGTAATCAATCAGCCCCAGCATTTT.

The count of this clone is one. The chain recombines TRBV7-2 with TRBJ1-2; 9 positions agree with TRBD1. J gave up 4 bases and V 5 bases, and 2 bases lay outside the gene matches. From germline, CDR1 is SGHTA and CDR2 FQGNSA. The CDR3 runs to 13 residues. CDR3 in DNA: TGTGCCAGCAGCGAGGGACAGGGCTATGGCTACACCTTC. Encoded protein: CASSEGQGYGYTF.

J is TRBJ1-3 and V is TRBV27; TRBD1 aligns across 7 bases. The junction had 1 base not matched to a gene; V was cut back by 0 bases and J by 2 bases. CDR3 length: 15 amino acids. CDR1 is MNHEY, CDR2 SMNVEV, per germline (reference sequence). CDR3 region: CASSLSGGPGNTIYF. The CDR3 DNA reads as TGTGCCAGCAGTTTATCAGGGGGCCCTGGAAACACCATATATTTT.

The rearrangement uses TRBV5-1 and TRBJ1-4, with 9 bases lining up with TRBD1. The CDR3 contains 17 residues. The V segment lost 5 bases and the J segment 0 bases; nucleotides outside the gene matches: 8. Germline CDR1 reads SGHRS; CDR2 reads YFSETQ. The CDR3 sequence: CASSLQGAYATNEKLFF. CDR3 nucleotide sequence: TGCGCCAGCAGTTTACAGGGGGCCTACGCAACTAATGAAAAACTGTTTTTT.

The chain links TRBV6-6 to TRBJ1-2; D unresolved. Per germline, CDR1 MNHNY and CDR2 SVGAGI (reference sequence). V shed 2 bases and J shed 0 bases, with 10 bases lying between them. The CDR3 length is 15 residues. The CDR3 bases are TGTGCCAGCAGTTACGGAGAGAATGCTAACTATGGCTACACCTTC. Its translation: CASSYGENANYGYTF.

This sequence joins TRBV19 and TRBJ2-5; 12 positions agree with TRBD1. Germline trimming cut 3 bases from V and 4 bases from J; bases unmatched to any gene: 6. CDR1 and CDR2 from the germline V gene are LNHDA and SQIVND (reference sequence). The CDR3 covers 16 residues. CDR3 sequence reads: CASSIGDRGRLETQYF. The DNA of the CDR3 is TGTGCCAGTAGTATTGGGGACAGGGGGCGCTTAGAGACCCAGTACTTC.

In regard to this clone: Other DNA variants within this sample encode the same CDR3. V is TRBV6-5 and J is TRBJ1-5; D is perhaps TRBD1 (5 bases). This CDR3 has 14 residues. V dropped 5 bases and J dropped 1 base, with 9 bases sitting between them. The germline V gene has CDR1 MNHEY and CDR2 SVGAGI. CDR3 loop: CASSRGTSNQPQHF. The CDR3 bases are TGTGCCAGCAGTAGGGGAACGAGCAATCAGCCCCAGCATTTT.

The V call is TRBV5-5, the J call TRBJ1-1, with TRBD1 matching 9 bases. Trimming at V came to 3 bases and at J to 3 bases, leaving 6 bases not matched to a gene. The CDR3 sequence is 15 residues long. The V gene's germline CDR1 is SGHKS and CDR2 YYEKEE (reference sequence). This chain's CDR3 is CASSWGQGLDTEAFF. The CDR3 nucleotides read TGTGCCAGCAGCTGGGGACAGGGCTTAGACACTGAAGCTTTCTTT.